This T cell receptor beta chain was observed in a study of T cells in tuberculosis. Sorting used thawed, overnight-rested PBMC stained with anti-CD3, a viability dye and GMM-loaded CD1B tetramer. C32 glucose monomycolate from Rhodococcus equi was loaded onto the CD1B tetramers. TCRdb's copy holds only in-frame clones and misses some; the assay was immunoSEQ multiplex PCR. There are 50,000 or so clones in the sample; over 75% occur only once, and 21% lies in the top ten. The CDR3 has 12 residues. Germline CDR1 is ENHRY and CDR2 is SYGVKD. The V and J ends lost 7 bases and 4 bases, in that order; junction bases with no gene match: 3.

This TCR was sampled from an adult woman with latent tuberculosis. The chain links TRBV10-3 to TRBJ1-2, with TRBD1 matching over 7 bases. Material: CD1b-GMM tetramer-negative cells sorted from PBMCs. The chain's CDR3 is CAIKTGIYGYTF. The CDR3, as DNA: TGTGCCATCAAGACAGGGATCTATGGCTACACCTTC.